A single sample gave rise to the 31 T cell receptor beta chains below, sequenced in a study of shared clonotypes between healthy human individuals (dated by TCRdb to 2020 to 2022). Library preparation was by the immunoSEQ multiplex PCR assay. TCRdb carries this immuneACCESS record with in-frame sequences only. Its versions omit some clonotypes, under half of them owing to an unresolved V gene in the studies checked, with the rest unexplained. The sample table contains 2 million or so clones; only one count was recorded for 85% to 95% of them. The biggest ten clones account for about 0.13% of the sample. Sequencing was done on a sample of naive CD4+ T cells sorted from blood. The sample's cell subset or site, from its label and the paper: CD45RA+ positively selected. The source of these receptors is a young man in good health.

V gene TRBV9 combines with J gene TRBJ2-3, with 12 bases that match TRBD2. The V gene end was trimmed by 3 bases and the J gene end by 2 bases; junction bases not matched to a gene: 4. Germline lookup yields CDR1 SGDLS and CDR2 YYNGEE. The CDR3 spans 16 residues. DNA for the CDR3: TGTGCCAGCAGCGCGGGACTAGCGGGCTTCACAGATACGCAGTATTTT. This encodes CASSAGLAGFTDTQYF. Variable domain in full (rest from reference TRBV9 and TRBJ2-3): DSGVTQTPKHLITATGQRVTLRCSPRSGDLSVYWYQQSLDQGLQFLIQYYNGEERAKGNILERFSAQQFPDLHSELNLSSLELGDSALYFCASSAGLAGFTDTQYFGPGTRLTVL.

The rearrangement uses TRBV4-1 and TRBJ2-5, with 9 bases that match TRBD1. V lost 4 bases to trimming and J lost 2 bases; unmatched junction nucleotides: 5. From germline, CDR1 is MGHRA and CDR2 YSYEKL. The CDR3 sequence is 15 residues long. The CDR3 region is CASSRTGDGQETQYF. CDR3 nucleotide sequence: TGCGCCAGCAGCCGGACAGGGGATGGTCAAGAGACCCAGTACTTC.

The V call is TRBV6-5, the J call TRBJ2-3; the match to TRBD1 covers 11 bases. Germline V CDR1 and CDR2: MNHEY, SVGAGI. V shed 2 bases, J shed 3 bases, and the junction held 1 base outside the gene matches. This CDR3 region has 15 residues. The CDR3 region is CASSYRDRGTDTQYF. CDR3 nucleotides: TGTGCCAGCAGTTACCGGGACAGGGGGACAGATACGCAGTATTTT.

Concerning this clone itself: The sample carries other DNA sequences with the same CDR3. The chain recombines TRBV4-3 with TRBJ2-3; 11 bases line up with TRBD2. The germline V gene has CDR1 LGHNA and CDR2 YSLEER. The length of the CDR3 is 15 residues. The trim removed 2 bases at V and 3 bases at J, leaving 1 base unmatched. DNA for the CDR3: TGCGCCAGCAGCCAAACTAGCGGGAGTACAGATACGCAGTATTTT. This sequence encodes CASSQTSGSTDTQYF.

In this sample, this clone turned up once. The V gene is TRBV18, the J gene TRBJ2-7; 9 positions match TRBD2. The CDR3 consists of 15 residues. Unmatched junction bases numbered 3, after V lost 1 base and J lost 2 bases. The germline CDR1 and CDR2 sequences are KGHSH and LQKENI. The CDR3 reads CASSPLAGVPYEQYF. For the CDR3, the DNA is TGTGCCAGCTCACCACTAGCGGGAGTACCCTACGAGCAGTACTTC. Supplemented by reference TRBV18 and TRBJ2-7, the full variable domain reads NAGVMQNPRHLVRRRGQEARLRCSPMKGHSHVYWYRQLPEEGLKFMVYLQKENIIDESGMPKERFSAEFPKEGPSILRIQQVVRGDSAAYFCASSPLAGVPYEQYFGPGTRLTVT.

The rearrangement joins TRBV11-1 to TRBJ1-1, with D possibly being TRBD1 (6 bases). The CDR3 has 15 amino acids. V dropped 0 bases and J dropped 3 bases, with 11 bases sitting between them. The germline V gene encodes CDR1 SGHAT and CDR2 FQDESV (reference sequence). The CDR3: CASSLAQGMDTEAFF. The CDR3 region has the DNA TGTGCCAGCAGCTTAGCCCAGGGGATGGACACTGAAGCTTTCTTT.

The genes are TRBV18 and TRBJ2-7; 8 bases fit TRBD1. Germline CDR1 is KGHSH and CDR2 is LQKENI. This CDR3 is 16 amino acids long. V lost 2 bases and J lost 6; bases outside the gene matches: 12. CDR3 DNA: TGTGCCAGCTCACCATGGGGGCCAGGGGGCGTCGCCGAGCAGTACTTC. This translates into CASSPWGPGGVAEQYF.

This chain connects TRBV12-5 to TRBJ2-5; D unclear. The CDR3 is 13 amino acids. V gave up 3 bases and J gave up 5 bases, with 10 bases separating them. Germline V gene lookup returns CDR1 LGHNT and CDR2 FRNRAP. Written as DNA, the CDR3 is TGTGCTAGTGGTTTCAAGGAAGGGGAGACCCAGTACTTC. It translates to CASGFKEGETQYF.

The chain carries TRBV7-6 and TRBJ2-7, with 11 positions matching TRBD2. Per germline, CDR1 SGHVS and CDR2 FNYEAQ. This CDR3 comprises 14 residues. J gave up 5 bases and V 3 bases, and 3 bases lay outside the gene matches. The CDR3 protein is CASSFSGRVDEQYF. Here the CDR3 DNA reads TGTGCCAGCAGCTTTAGCGGGAGGGTCGACGAGCAGTACTTC.

The chain couples TRBV27 to TRBJ2-6; 7 bases align to TRBD1. This CDR3 contains 19 residues. The germline CDR1 and CDR2 sequences are MNHEY and SMNVEV (reference sequence). V lost 9 bases to trimming and J lost 0 bases; unmatched junction nucleotides: 17. The DNA for the CDR3 is TGTGCCAGAAACAGACAGGGTCGTAGGGCCGCCTCTGGGGCCAACGTCCTGACTTTC. Translated, it gives CARNRQGRRAASGANVLTF.

J is TRBJ2-4 and V is TRBV7-2; 7 nucleotides match TRBD1. Per germline, CDR1 SGHTA and CDR2 FQGNSA. The CDR3 is 12 residues long. V lost 1 base, J lost 13 bases, and 4 bases stayed unmatched. The CDR3 nucleotides read TGTGCCAGCAGCTTAGATCGACAGGGCCAGTACTTC. This sequence encodes CASSLDRQGQYF.

The rearrangement links TRBV28 to TRBJ1-5, with TRBD1 matching over 8 bases. The CDR3 is 14 amino acids. Germline V gene data show CDR1 as MDHEN and CDR2 as SYDVKM. V shed 6 bases, J shed 11 bases, and the junction held 12 bases outside the gene matches. This CDR3 is CASRLGAGGLAQHF. The DNA of the CDR3 is TGTGCCAGCAGGCTTGGGGCAGGGGGCCTGGCCCAGCATTTT.

The chain joins TRBV7-2 to TRBJ2-2; 8 bases are shared with TRBD1. This CDR3 contains 14 residues. Germline V lookup: CDR1 SGHTA, CDR2 FQGNSA. Trimming cost V 6 bases and J 4 bases; bases outside gene matches: 4. The CDR3 sequence is CASRPGGGTGELFF. CDR3 DNA sequence: TGTGCCAGCAGACCAGGGGGCGGCACCGGGGAGCTGTTTTTT.

V usage is TRBV29-1 and J usage is TRBJ1-1; 7 bases line up with TRBD1. In germline, CDR1 is SQVTM, CDR2 ANQGSEA. The CDR3 is made up of 12 amino acids. V dropped 5 bases and J dropped 4; count of bases not matched to a gene: 4. CDR3 sequence (DNA): TGCAGCGTTCTGACAGGGCCCACTGAAGCTTTCTTT. Its protein is CSVLTGPTEAFF. The variable domain in full, completed from reference TRBV29-1 and TRBJ1-1, reads SAVISQKPSRDICQRGTSLTIQCQVDSQVTMMFWYRQQPGQSLTLIATANQGSEATYESGFVIDKFPISRPNLTFSTLTVSNMSPEDSSIYLCSVLTGPTEAFFGQGTRLTVV.

In regard to this clone: One junction end does not reproduce the germline sequence, and a read error may be involved. The V and J genes are TRBV10-3 and TRBJ1-1; no clear D. The CDR3 consists of 15 residues. Germline CDR1 reads ENHRY; CDR2 reads SYGVKD. The chain's CDR3 is CAISKSHGGVTEAFF. The CDR3 region has the DNA TGTGCCATCAGTAAGTCCCACGGCGGGGTCACTGAAGCTTTCTTT.

V is TRBV9 and J is TRBJ2-3; TRBD2 might be the D (5 bases). The CDR3 runs 14 residues. The V gene's germline CDR1 is SGDLS and CDR2 YYNGEE. V lost 4 bases, J lost 4 bases, and 13 bases lay in between. The CDR3 loop is CASSSHPGSDTQYF. CDR3 in DNA: TGTGCCAGCAGCTCACACCCGGGGTCAGATACGCAGTATTTT.

J is TRBJ2-7 and V is TRBV7-9; possibly TRBD1 for D (6 bases). Germline assignment: CDR1 SEHNR and CDR2 FQNEAQ (reference sequence). This CDR3 has 16 residues. The germline V and J ends were trimmed by 3 bases and 2 bases, with 17 bases remaining between them. Here the CDR3 reads CASSFIPGTKAYEQYF. The CDR3, as DNA: TGTGCCAGCAGCTTCATCCCCGGGACAAAAGCCTACGAGCAGTACTTC.

CDR3 amino acids: CASSLATDNEQFF. CDR3 nucleotide sequence: TGCGCCAGCAGCTTGGCGACAGACAATGAGCAGTTCTTC. V is TRBV5-1 and J is TRBJ2-1; possibly TRBD1 for D (5 bases). Germline-derived CDR1 and CDR2 are SGHRS and YFSETQ. This CDR3 region has 13 residues. Trimming took 0 bases from V and 5 from J, leaving 6 bases between them.

The chain recombines TRBV6-5 with TRBJ2-7; D gene unclear. Germline V gene sequence: CDR1 MNHEY, CDR2 SVGAGI. V shed 0 bases and J shed 2 bases, with 11 bases lying between them. The CDR3 runs 15 residues. The CDR3, as DNA: TGTGCCAGCAGTTACTCGATTCGCGGAACCTACGAGCAGTACTTC. Translated, it gives CASSYSIRGTYEQYF.

The rearrangement uses TRBV14 and TRBJ1-2; the match to TRBD1 covers 8 bases. The ends lost 1 base at V and 5 bases at J; junction bases unmatched: 6. The CDR3 spans 15 residues. Per germline, CDR1 SGHDN and CDR2 FVKESK. CDR3 in amino acids: CASSQAQGAQYGYTF. The CDR3 DNA follows: TGTGCCAGCAGCCAAGCCCAGGGGGCGCAATATGGCTACACCTTC.

This clone came up once. The CDR3 DNA reads TGTGCCAGCAGTAAACAGGGGGGGAACACTGAAGCTTTCTTT. Translated: CASSKQGGNTEAFF. The genes are TRBV6-5 and TRBJ1-1; 8 bases fit TRBD1. The CDR3 totals 14 residues. Germline assignment: CDR1 MNHEY and CDR2 SVGAGI. Losses at the gene ends were 5 bases for V and 1 base for J; bases not matched to a gene: 3.

The V gene is TRBV7-3, the J gene TRBJ1-1; a weak D match, TRBD1 (5 bases). Per the germline V gene, CDR1 is SGHTA and CDR2 is FQGTGA. Trimming shortened V by 1 base and J by 0 bases, and 9 bases separated the two germline ends. The CDR3 runs to 15 residues. CDR3 sequence reads: CASSLRGGVNTEAFF. In nucleotides, the CDR3 is TGTGCCAGCAGCTTAAGGGGAGGGGTGAACACTGAAGCTTTCTTT.

The rearrangement links TRBV11-3 to TRBJ2-5; D tentatively reads TRBD1 or TRBD2 (5 bases each). Germline V gene lookup returns CDR1 SGHNT and CDR2 YENEEA. The V gene lost 2 bases and the J gene lost 7 bases, with 14 bases spanning the gap. This CDR3 comprises 14 residues. CDR3 nucleotide sequence: TGTGCCAGCAGCTTAAACCGGGACGGAGGGACCCAGTACTTC. This translates into CASSLNRDGGTQYF.

V gene TRBV10-1 combines with J gene TRBJ1-6; maybe TRBD1 (6 bases). V lost 9 bases and J 7 bases, leaving 22 bases between the germline ends. Germline CDR1 WNHNN, CDR2 SYGVQD (reference sequence). This CDR3 spans 16 amino acids. CDR3 DNA: TGCGCCAGTGACCAGGACAGTCGATGTAGAAATTCACCCCTCCACTTT. Translating gives CASDQDSRCRNSPLHF.

This clone was observed a single time. This chain joins TRBV25-1 and TRBJ1-4; D remains ambiguous. The germline CDR1 and CDR2 sequences are MGHDK and SYGVNS. The ends were cut back, 2 bases at V and 0 bases at J, with 10 bases in the middle. The CDR3 has 16 residues. For the CDR3, the DNA is TGTGCCAGCAGTGAACCCATAACTACAACTAATGAAAAACTGTTTTTT. It translates to CASSEPITTTNEKLFF.

V usage is TRBV5-1 and J usage is TRBJ2-1; TRBD2 matches at 7 bases. CDR3 length: 15 amino acids. V gave up 0 bases and J gave up 4 bases; unmatched junction bases: 4. Germline V gene data show CDR1 as SGHRS and CDR2 as YFSETQ. Written as DNA, the CDR3 is TGCGCCAGCAGCTTGGGCGGGAGCGGATACAATGAGCAGTTCTTC. Translating it yields CASSLGGSGYNEQFF. Based on the CDR3 plus reference TRBV5-1 and TRBJ2-1, the full variable domain is KAGVTQTPRYLIKTRGQQVTLSCSPISGHRSVSWYQQTPGQGLQFLFEYFSETQRNKGNFPGRFSGRQFSNSRSEMNVSTLELGDSALYLCASSLGGSGYNEQFFGPGTRLTVL.

This clone has just one count. The chain employs TRBV30 and TRBJ2-1, with TRBD2 matching over 10 bases. Germline assignment: CDR1 GTSNPN and CDR2 SVGIG (reference sequence). V lost 1 base and J lost 12; bases outside the gene matches: 21. This CDR3 region has 18 residues. DNA for the CDR3: TGTGCCTGGAGTGACCCTACCTCCACTAGCGGGGTCCAACGGGTGCAGTTCTTC. Protein: CAWSDPTSTSGVQRVQFF.

This clone was detected only once. This may come from a read error, since a much larger clone is one base off. Other DNA sequences in this sample translate to the same CDR3. The chain employs TRBV6-1 and TRBJ1-1, with no clear D. Between the trimmed V and J ends, which lost 4 bases and 1 base, there was a span of 7 bases. From germline, CDR1 is MNHNS and CDR2 SASEGT. The CDR3 covers 13 residues. The CDR3 sequence: CASSGTENTEAFF. The CDR3 bases are TGTGCCAGCAGTGGTACAGAGAACACTGAAGCTTTCTTT.

CDR3 DNA: TGTGCCAGCTCACCAATGGCCCAAGAGACCCAGTACTTC. This gives the protein CASSPMAQETQYF. This rearrangement joins TRBV18 to TRBJ2-5, with no clear D. Germline assignment: CDR1 KGHSH and CDR2 LQKENI. The V gene lost 2 bases and the J gene lost 1 base, with 5 bases spanning the gap. The CDR3 has 13 amino acids. The full variable domain, in which reference TRBV18 and TRBJ2-5 provide the parts outside the CDR3, is NAGVMQNPRHLVRRRGQEARLRCSPMKGHSHVYWYRQLPEEGLKFMVYLQKENIIDESGMPKERFSAEFPKEGPSILRIQQVVRGDSAAYFCASSPMAQETQYFGPGTRLLVL.

This chain uses TRBV5-1 with TRBJ2-2; D gene unclear. V lost 4 bases to trimming and J lost 5 bases, with 9 bases between them. Germline V gene data show CDR1 as SGHRS and CDR2 as YFSETQ. The CDR3 has 13 residues. This chain's CDR3 is CASSEKETGELFF. CDR3 DNA: TGCGCCAGCAGCGAGAAAGAGACCGGGGAGCTGTTTTTT.

The genes are TRBV2 and TRBJ2-7; TRBD2 is a possible D gene (5 bases). The germline V gene has CDR1 SNHLY and CDR2 FYNNEI. V was shortened by 7 bases and J by 0 bases, with 19 bases between the two germline ends. There are 16 residues in the CDR3. For the CDR3, the DNA is TGTGCCAGCACCCCCGGGCTTCGAGGAGGCTCCTACGAGCAGTACTTC. Amino acid sequence: CASTPGLRGGSYEQYF.